This T cell receptor beta chain derives from a study of blood T cell repertoires in COVID-19. Study information: Sources were T cells, B-cell-depleted T cells, or PBMCs; the material itself was cDNA or gDNA.

The ends lost 4 bases at V and 6 bases at J; junction bases unmatched: 17. The CDR3 contains 17 residues. In germline, CDR1 is LNHDA, CDR2 SQIVND (reference sequence). This study enrolled people aged about 18 to 100 from 24 US geographic areas. Participant-given clinical history determined each cohort assignment. What the recovered Cohort 3 donors had was two negative PCRs, clearance, or symptom resolution. Sequenced by immunoSEQ multiplex PCR; TCRdb stores in-frame clones only, minus some. The sample yields more than 200,000 clones, around nine tenths seen once. The chain joins TRBV19 to TRBJ1-2; 7 nucleotides line up with TRBD1. Sequenced input: PBMCs or T cells enriched from blood (not recorded which). This TCR came from a woman under 30 who had recovered from COVID-19. CDR3 coding DNA: TGTGCCAGTAGTAAGGGACAGCGAAACAGACGTTGGAATGGCTACACCTTC. This sequence encodes CASSKGQRNRRWNGYTF.